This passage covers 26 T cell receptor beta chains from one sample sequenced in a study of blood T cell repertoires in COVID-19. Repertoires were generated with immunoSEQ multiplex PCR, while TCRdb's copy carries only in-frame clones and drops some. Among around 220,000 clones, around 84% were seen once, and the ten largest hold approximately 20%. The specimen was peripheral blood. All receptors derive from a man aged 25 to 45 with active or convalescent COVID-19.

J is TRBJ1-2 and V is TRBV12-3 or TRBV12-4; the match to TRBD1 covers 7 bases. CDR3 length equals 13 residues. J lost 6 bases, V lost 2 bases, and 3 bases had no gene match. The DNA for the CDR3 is TGTGCCAGCAGTTTAAGACAGGGTCATGGCTACACCTTC. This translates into CASSLRQGHGYTF.

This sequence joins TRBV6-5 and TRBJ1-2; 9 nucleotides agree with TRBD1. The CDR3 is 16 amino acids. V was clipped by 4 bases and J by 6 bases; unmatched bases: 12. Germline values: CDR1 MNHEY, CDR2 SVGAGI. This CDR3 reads CASSSGQGIYGNGYTF. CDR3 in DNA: TGTGCCAGCAGTTCTGGACAGGGGATCTACGGAAATGGCTACACCTTC.

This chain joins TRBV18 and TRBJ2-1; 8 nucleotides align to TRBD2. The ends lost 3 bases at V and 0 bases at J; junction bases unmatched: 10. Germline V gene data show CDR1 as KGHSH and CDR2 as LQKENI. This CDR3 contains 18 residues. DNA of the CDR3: TGTGCCAGCTCACCTAGGAATAACGGGGGGGGCTCCTACAATGAGCAGTTCTTC. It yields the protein CASSPRNNGGGSYNEQFF.

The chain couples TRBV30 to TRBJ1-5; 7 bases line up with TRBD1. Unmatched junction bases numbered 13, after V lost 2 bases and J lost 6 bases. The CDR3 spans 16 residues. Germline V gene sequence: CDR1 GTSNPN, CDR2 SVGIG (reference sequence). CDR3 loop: CAWSPSRDSFIQPQHF. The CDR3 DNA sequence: TGTGCCTGGAGTCCAAGCCGGGACAGTTTTATTCAGCCCCAGCATTTT.

The CDR3 here is CASGGGSGYEQYF. In nucleotides, the CDR3 is TGTGCCAGCGGGGGGGGGTCAGGCTACGAGCAGTACTTC. The genes are TRBV28 and TRBJ2-7; 7 bases are shared with TRBD2. Germline V gene data show CDR1 as MDHEN and CDR2 as SYDVKM. Trimming removed 8 bases from V and 3 bases from J; junction bases left unmatched: 7. The CDR3 is 13 amino acids.

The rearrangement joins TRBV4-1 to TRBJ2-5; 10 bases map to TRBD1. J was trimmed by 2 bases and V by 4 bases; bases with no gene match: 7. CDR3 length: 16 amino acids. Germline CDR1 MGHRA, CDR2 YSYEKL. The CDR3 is CASSRDRGLFQETQYF. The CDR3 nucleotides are TGCGCCAGCAGCCGTGACAGGGGGCTGTTTCAAGAGACCCAGTACTTC.

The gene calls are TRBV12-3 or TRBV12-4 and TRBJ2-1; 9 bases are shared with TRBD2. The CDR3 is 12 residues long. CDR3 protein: CATGLAVNEQFF. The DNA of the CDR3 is TGTGCAACGGGACTAGCTGTCAATGAGCAGTTCTTC.

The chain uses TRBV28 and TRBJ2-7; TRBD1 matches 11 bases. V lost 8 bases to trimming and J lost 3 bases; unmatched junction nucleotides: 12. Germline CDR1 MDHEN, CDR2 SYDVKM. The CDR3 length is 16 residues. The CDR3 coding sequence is TGTGCCAGCCTACTCGGGGTGGGGACAGGGGGCTACGAGCAGTACTTC. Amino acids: CASLLGVGTGGYEQYF. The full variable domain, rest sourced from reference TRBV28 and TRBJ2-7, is DVKVTQSSRYLVKRTGEKVFLECVQDMDHENMFWYRQDPGLGLRLIYFSYDVKMKEKGDIPEGYSVSREKKERFSLILESASTNQTSMYLCASLLGVGTGGYEQYFGPGTRLTVT.

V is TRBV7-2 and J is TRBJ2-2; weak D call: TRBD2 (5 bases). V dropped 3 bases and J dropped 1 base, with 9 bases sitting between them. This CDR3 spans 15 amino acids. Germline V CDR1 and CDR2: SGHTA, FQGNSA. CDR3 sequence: CASSLAGMNTGELFF. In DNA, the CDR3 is TGTGCCAGCAGCTTGGCGGGCATGAACACCGGGGAGCTGTTTTTT.

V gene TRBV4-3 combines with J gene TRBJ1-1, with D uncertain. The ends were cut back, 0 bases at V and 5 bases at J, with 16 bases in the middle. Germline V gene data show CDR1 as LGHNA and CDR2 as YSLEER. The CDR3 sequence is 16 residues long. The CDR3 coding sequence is TGCGCCAGCAGCCAAGATCTTACCGGGTTTGGGACTGAAGCTTTCTTT. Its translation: CASSQDLTGFGTEAFF.

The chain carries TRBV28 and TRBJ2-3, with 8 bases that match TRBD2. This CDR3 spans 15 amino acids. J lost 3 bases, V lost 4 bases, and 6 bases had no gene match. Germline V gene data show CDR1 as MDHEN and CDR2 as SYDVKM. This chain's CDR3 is CASSSGGRRTDTQYF. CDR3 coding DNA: TGTGCCAGCAGTTCGGGGGGGCGAAGGACAGATACGCAGTATTTT.

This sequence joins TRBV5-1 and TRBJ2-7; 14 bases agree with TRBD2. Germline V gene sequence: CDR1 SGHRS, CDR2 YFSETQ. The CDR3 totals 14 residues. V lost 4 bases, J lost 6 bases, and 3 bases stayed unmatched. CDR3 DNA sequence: TGCGCCAGCAGCGGGACTAGCGGGAGTCGCGAGCAGTACTTC. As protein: CASSGTSGSREQYF.

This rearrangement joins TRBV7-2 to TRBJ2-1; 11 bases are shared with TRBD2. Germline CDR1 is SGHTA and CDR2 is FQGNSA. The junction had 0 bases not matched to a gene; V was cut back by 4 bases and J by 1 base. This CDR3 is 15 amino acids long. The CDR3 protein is CASSSSGGSYNEQFF. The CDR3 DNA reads TGTGCCAGCAGCTCTAGCGGGGGGTCCTACAATGAGCAGTTCTTC.

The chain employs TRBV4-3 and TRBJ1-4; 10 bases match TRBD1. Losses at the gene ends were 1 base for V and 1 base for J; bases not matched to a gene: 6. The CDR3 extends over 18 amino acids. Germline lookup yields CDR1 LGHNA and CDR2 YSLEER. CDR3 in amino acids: CASSQGGQGILTNEKLFF. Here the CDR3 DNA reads TGCGCCAGCAGCCAAGGGGGACAGGGGATTTTAACTAATGAAAAACTGTTTTTT.

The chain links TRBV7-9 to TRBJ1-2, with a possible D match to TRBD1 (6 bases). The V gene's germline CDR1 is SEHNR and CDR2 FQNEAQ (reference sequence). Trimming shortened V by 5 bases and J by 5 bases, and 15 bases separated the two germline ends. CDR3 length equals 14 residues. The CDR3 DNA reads TGTGCCAGCAGCCCAATCAGGGGATTGTATGGCTACACCTTC. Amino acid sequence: CASSPIRGLYGYTF.

CDR3 protein: CASSPSGRISYEQYF. CDR3 bases: TGTGCCAGCAGCCCTAGCGGGAGGATCTCCTACGAGCAGTACTTC. This sequence joins TRBV28 and TRBJ2-7, with 11 nucleotides matching TRBD2. Per the germline V gene, CDR1 is MDHEN and CDR2 is SYDVKM. This CDR3 is built from 15 residues. V gave up 6 bases and J gave up 0 bases; unmatched junction bases: 4.

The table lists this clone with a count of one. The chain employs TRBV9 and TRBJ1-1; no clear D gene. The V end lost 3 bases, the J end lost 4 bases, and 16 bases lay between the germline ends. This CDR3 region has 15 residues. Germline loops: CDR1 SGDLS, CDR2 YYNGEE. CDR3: CASSAGMASGTEAFF. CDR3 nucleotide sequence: TGTGCCAGCAGCGCCGGGATGGCGTCTGGCACTGAAGCTTTCTTT.

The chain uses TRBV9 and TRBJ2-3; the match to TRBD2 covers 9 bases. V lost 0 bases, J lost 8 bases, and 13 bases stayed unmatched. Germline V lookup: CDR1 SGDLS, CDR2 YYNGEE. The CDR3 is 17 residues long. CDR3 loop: CASSVGLVSGSKGTQYF. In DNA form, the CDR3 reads TGTGCCAGCAGCGTAGGTTTGGTTAGCGGGAGCAAGGGTACGCAGTATTTT. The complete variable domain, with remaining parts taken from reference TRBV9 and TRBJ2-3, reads DSGVTQTPKHLITATGQRVTLRCSPRSGDLSVYWYQQSLDQGLQFLIQYYNGEERAKGNILERFSAQQFPDLHSELNLSSLELGDSALYFCASSVGLVSGSKGTQYFGPGTRLTVL.

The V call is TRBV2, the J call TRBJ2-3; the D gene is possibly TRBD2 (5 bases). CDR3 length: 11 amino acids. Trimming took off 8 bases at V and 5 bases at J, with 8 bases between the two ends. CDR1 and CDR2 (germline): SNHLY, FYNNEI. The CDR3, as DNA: TGTGCCAGCGGGAGCGGAGATACGCAGTATTTT. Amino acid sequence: CASGSGDTQYF.

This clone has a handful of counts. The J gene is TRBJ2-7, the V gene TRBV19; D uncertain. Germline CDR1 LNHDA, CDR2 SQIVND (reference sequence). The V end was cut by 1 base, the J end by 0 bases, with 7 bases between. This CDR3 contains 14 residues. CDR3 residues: CASSIAQNSYEQYF. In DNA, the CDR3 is TGTGCCAGTAGTATAGCACAGAACTCCTACGAGCAGTACTTC.

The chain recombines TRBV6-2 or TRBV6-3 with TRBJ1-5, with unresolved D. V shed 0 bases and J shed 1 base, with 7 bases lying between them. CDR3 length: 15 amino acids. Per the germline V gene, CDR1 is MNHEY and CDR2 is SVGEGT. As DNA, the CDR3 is TGTGCCAGCAGTTACTCGAGAGGGAGCAATCAGCCCCAGCATTTT. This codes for CASSYSRGSNQPQHF.

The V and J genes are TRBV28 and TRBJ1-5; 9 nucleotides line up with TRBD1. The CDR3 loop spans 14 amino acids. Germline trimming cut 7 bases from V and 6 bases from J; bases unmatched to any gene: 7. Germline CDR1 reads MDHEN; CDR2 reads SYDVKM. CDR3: CASTPGTGTQPQHF. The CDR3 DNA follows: TGTGCCAGCACTCCCGGGACAGGGACTCAGCCCCAGCATTTT.

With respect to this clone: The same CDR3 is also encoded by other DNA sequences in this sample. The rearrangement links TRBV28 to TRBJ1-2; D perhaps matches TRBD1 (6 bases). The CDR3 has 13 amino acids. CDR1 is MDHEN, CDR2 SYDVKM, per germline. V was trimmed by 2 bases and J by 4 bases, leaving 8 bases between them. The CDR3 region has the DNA TGTGCCAGCAGTTTAACAGGGTCCTATGGCTACACCTTC. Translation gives CASSLTGSYGYTF.

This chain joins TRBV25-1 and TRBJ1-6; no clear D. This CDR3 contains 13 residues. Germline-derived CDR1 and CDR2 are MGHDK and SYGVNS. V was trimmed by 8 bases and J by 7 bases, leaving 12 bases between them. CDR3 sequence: CASLDTGNSPLHF. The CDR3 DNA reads TGTGCCAGCCTCGACACGGGGAATTCACCCCTCCACTTT.

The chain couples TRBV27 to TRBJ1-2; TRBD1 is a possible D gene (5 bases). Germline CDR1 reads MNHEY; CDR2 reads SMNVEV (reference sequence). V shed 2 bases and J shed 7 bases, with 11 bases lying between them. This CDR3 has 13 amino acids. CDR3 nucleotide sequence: TGTGCCAGCAGTTTAGGGCAGGGCCGTGGCTACACCTTC. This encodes CASSLGQGRGYTF.

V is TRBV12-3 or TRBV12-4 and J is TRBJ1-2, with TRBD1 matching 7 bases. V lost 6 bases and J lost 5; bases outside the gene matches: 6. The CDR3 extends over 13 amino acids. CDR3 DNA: TGTGCCAGCAGATCCACAGGGGTTTATGGCTACACCTTC. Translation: CASRSTGVYGYTF.